This paragraph covers one T cell receptor (beta chain) sequence. The sample originates from a study of T cell changes during pregnancy in multiple sclerosis. Sequencing was performed with immunoSEQ multiplex PCR; in TCRdb, only in-frame clones are kept and a portion is missing. The sample lists tens of thousands of clones; around 90% were seen once. CDR1 and CDR2 (germline): MNHEY, SVGAGI. V lost 1 base to trimming and J lost 2 bases, with 11 bases between them. CDR3 size: 15 residues. This sequence was found in a female donor with multiple sclerosis, enrolled in a pregnancy study. The chain has TRBV6-5 and TRBJ1-2; TRBD1 is a possible D gene (6 bases). Sample: peripheral blood, taken in the third trimester of pregnancy. In nucleotides, the CDR3 is TGTGCCAGCAGTTACTATCGGACAGAGAACTATGGCTACACCTTC. Its translation is CASSYYRTENYGYTF.